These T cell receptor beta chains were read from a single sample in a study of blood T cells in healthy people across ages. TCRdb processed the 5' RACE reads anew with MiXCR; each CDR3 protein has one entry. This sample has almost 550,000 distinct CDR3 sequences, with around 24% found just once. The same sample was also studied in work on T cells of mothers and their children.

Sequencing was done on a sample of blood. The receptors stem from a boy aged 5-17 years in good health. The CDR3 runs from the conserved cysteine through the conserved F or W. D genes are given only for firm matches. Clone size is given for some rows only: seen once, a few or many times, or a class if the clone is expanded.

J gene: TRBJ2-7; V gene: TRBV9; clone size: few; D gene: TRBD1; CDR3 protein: CASSQGQLSYEQYF; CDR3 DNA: TGTGCCAGCAGCCAGGGACAGCTCTCCTACGAGCAGTACTTC
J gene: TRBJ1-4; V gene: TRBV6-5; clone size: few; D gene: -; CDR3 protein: CASSYSPGPEKLFF; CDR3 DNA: TGTGCCAGCAGTTACTCCCCAGGGCCTGAAAAACTGTTTTTT
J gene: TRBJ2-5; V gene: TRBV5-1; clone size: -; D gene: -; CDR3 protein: CASSLGGAGPETQYF; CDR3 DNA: TGCGCCAGCAGCCTCGGTGGGGCAGGCCCGGAGACCCAGTACTTC
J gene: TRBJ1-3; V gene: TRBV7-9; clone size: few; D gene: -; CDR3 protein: CASSLVGRGPSGNTIYF; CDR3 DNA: TGTGCCAGCAGCTTAGTTGGAAGGGGTCCATCTGGAAACACCATATATTTT
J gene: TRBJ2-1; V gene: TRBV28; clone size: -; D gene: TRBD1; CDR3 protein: CASRGQGHILNYNEQFF; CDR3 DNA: TGTGCCAGCAGGGGACAGGGTCACATCTTGAACTACAATGAGCAGTTCTTC
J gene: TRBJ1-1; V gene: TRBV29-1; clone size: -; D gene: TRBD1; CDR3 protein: CSAQLTGKEAFF; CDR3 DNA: TGCAGCGCTCAATTGACAGGGAAGGAAGCTTTCTTT
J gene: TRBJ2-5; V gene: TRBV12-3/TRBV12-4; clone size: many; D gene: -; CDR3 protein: CASSPLVGAQGETQYF; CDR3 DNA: TGTGCCAGCAGCCCCTTGGTGGGGGCACAAGGAGAGACCCAGTACTTC
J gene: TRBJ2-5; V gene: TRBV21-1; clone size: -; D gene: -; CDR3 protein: CARYLGRGQETQYF; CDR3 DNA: TGTGCCAGGTATTTGGGGCGGGGTCAAGAGACCCAGTACTTC
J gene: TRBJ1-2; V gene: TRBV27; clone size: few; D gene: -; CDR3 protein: CASAPGQRYGYTF; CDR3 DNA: TGTGCCAGCGCCCCAGGGCAGCGCTATGGCTACACCTTC
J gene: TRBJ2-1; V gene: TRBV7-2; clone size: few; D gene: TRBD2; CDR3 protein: CASSRGGDSAEQFF; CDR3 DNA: TGTGCCAGCAGCCGGGGGGGGGATTCGGCTGAGCAGTTCTTC
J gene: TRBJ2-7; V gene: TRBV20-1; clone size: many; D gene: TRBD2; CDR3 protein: CSARDLAVDYEQYF; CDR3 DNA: TGCAGTGCTAGAGATCTAGCGGTAGACTACGAGCAGTACTTC
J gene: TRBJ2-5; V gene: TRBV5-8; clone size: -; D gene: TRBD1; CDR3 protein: CASSSTGTDKTQYF; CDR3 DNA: TGTGCCAGCAGCTCAACCGGGACAGATAAGACCCAGTACTTC
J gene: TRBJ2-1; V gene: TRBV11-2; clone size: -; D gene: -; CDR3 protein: CASSLADRTQQFF; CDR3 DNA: TGTGCCAGCAGCTTAGCGGATCGCACCCAGCAGTTCTTC
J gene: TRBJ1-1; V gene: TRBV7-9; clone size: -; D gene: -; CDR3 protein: CASSFGATEAFF; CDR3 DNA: TGTGCCAGCAGCTTCGGGGCCACTGAAGCTTTCTTT
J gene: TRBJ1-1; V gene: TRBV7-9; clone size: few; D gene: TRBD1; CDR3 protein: CASSPRGTGPTNTEAFF; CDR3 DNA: TGTGCCAGCAGCCCCAGAGGGACAGGGCCTACTAACACTGAAGCTTTCTTT